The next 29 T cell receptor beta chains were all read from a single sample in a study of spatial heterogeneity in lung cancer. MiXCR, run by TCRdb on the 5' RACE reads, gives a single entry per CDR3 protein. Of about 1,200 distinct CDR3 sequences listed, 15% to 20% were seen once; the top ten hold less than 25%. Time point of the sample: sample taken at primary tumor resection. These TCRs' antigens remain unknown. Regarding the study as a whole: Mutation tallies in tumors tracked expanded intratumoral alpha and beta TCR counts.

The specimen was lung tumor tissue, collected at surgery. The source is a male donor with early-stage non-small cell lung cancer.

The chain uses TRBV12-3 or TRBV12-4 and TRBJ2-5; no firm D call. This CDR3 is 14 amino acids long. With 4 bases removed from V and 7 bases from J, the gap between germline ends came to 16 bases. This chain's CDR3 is CASSWAGYGRTQYF. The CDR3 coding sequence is TGTGCCAGCAGTTGGGCAGGCTACGGTAGGACCCAGTACTTC.

The CDR3 nucleotides are TGTGCCAGCAACCCCGGGACAGGCGCTTTGAACCCCTCCCCTAACTATGGCTACACCTTC. Protein: CASNPGTGALNPSPNYGYTF. This chain uses TRBV28 with TRBJ1-2, with 8 bases fitting TRBD1. Looked up from germline, CDR1 is MDHEN and CDR2 is SYDVKM. This CDR3 comprises 20 residues. After removal of 7 bases from V and 0 bases from J, the junction contained 22 bases not matched to a gene.

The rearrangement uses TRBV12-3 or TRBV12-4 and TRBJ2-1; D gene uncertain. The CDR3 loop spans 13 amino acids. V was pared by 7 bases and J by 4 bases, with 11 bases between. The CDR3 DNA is TGTGCCAGCAATCTTGGGGTTTACAATGAGCAGTTCTTC. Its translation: CASNLGVYNEQFF.

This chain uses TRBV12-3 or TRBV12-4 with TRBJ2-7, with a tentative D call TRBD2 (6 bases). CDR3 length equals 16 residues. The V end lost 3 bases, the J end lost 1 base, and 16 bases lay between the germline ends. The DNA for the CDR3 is TGTGCCAGCAGTTTCTCCTCCGGGGGACCGTCCTACGAGCAGTACTTC. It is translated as CASSFSSGGPSYEQYF.

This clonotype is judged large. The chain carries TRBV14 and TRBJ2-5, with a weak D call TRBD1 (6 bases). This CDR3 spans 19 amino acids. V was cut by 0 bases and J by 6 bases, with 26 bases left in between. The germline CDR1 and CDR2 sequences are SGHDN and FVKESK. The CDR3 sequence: CASSQDLRAGWKGGKTQYF. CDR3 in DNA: TGTGCCAGCAGCCAAGATCTTCGGGCAGGGTGGAAAGGGGGAAAGACCCAGTACTTC. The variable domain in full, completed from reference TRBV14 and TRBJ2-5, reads EAGVTQFPSHSVIEKGQTVTLRCDPISGHDNLYWYRRVMGKEIKFLLHFVKESKQDESGMPNNRFLAERTGGTYSTLKVQPAELEDSGVYFCASSQDLRAGWKGGKTQYFGPGTRLLVL.

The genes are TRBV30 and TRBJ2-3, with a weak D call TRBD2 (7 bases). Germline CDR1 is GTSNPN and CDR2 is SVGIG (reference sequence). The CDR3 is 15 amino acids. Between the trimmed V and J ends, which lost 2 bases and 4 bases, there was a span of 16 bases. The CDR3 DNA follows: TGTGCCTGGAGTCCCCATCGGGGGGCGGCAGATACGCAGTATTTT. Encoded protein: CAWSPHRGAADTQYF. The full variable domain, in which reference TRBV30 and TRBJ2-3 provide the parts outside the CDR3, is SQTIHQWPATLVQPVGSPLSLECTVEGTSNPNLYWYRQAAGRGLQLLFYSVGIGQISSEVPQNLSASRPQDRQFILSSKKLLLSDSGFYLCAWSPHRGAADTQYFGPGTRLTVL.

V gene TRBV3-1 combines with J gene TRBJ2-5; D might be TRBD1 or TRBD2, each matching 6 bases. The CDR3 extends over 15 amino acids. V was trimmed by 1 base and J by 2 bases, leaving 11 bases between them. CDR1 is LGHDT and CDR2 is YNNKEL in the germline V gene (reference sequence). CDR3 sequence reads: CASSQVSGAQETQYF. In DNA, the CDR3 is TGTGCCAGCAGCCAAGTTTCGGGGGCTCAAGAGACCCAGTACTTC.

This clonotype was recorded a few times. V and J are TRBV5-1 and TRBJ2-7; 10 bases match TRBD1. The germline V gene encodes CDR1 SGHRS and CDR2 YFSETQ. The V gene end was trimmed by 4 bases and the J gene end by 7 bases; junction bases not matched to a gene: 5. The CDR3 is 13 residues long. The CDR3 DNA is TGCGCCAGCAGCATGGGACAGGGGATGGAGCAGTACTTC. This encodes CASSMGQGMEQYF.

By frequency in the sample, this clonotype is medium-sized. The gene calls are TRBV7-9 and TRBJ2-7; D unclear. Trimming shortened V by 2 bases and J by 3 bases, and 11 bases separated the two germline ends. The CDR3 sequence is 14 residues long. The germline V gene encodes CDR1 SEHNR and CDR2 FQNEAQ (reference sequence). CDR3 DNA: TGTGCCAGCAGCTTATTCCAGACCGACTACGAGCAGTACTTC. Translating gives CASSLFQTDYEQYF.

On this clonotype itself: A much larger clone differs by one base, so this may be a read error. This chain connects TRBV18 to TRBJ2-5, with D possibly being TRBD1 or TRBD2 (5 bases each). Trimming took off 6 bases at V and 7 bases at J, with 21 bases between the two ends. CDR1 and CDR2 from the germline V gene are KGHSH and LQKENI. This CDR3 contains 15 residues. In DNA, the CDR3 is TGTGCCAGCTCGCCTGCCGGGACCTCCCAGGGGACCCAGTACTTC. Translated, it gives CASSPAGTSQGTQYF. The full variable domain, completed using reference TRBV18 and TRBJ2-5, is NAGVMQNPRHLVRRRGQEARLRCSPMKGHSHVYWYRQLPEEGLKFMVYLQKENIIDESGMPKERFSAEFPKEGPSILRIQQVVRGDSAAYFCASSPAGTSQGTQYFGPGTRLLVL.

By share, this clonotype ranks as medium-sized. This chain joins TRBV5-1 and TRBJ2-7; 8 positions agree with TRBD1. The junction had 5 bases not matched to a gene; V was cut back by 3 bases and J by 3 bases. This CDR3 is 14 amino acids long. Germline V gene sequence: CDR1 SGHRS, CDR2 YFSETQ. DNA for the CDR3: TGCGCCAGCAGCTCCGGGACAGGTCACTACGAGCAGTACTTC. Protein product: CASSSGTGHYEQYF.

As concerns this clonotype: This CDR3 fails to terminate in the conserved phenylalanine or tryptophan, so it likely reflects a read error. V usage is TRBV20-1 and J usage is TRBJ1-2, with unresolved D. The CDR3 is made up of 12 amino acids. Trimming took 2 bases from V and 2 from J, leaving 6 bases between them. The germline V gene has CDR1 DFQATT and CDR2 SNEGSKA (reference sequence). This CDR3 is CSARRGNYGYTL. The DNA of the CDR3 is TGCAGTGCTAGACGAGGGAACTATGGCTACACCCTC.

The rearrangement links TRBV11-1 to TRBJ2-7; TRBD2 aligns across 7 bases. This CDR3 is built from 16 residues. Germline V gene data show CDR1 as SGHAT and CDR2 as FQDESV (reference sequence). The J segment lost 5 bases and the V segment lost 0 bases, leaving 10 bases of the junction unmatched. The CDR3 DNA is TGTGCCAGCAGCTTAGCCCCATCGGGGGGTTTCAACGAGCAGTACTTC. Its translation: CASSLAPSGGFNEQYF.

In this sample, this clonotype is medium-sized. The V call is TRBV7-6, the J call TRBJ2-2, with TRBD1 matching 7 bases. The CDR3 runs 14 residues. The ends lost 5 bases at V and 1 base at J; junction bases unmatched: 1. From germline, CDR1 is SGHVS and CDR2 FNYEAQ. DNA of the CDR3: TGTGCCAGCAGCCGGACAGGGAACACCGGGGAGCTGTTTTTT. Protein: CASSRTGNTGELFF.

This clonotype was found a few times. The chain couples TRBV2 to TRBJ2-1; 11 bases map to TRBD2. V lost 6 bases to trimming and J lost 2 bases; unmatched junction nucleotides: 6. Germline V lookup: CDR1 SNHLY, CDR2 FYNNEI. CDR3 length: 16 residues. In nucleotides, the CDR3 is TGTGCCAGCAGGACACTAGCGGGGGCCACCTACAATGAGCAGTTCTTC. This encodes CASRTLAGATYNEQFF.

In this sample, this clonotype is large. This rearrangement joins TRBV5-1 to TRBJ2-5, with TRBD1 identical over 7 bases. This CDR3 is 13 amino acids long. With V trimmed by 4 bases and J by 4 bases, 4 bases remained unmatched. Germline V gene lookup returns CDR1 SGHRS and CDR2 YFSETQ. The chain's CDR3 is CASSRQGGETQYF. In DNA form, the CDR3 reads TGCGCCAGCAGCAGACAGGGTGGAGAGACCCAGTACTTC.

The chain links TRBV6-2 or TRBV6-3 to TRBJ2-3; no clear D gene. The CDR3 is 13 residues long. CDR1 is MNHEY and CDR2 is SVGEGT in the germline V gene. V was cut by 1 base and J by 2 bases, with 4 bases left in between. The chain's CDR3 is CASSYYHTDTQYF. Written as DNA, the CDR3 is TGTGCCAGCAGTTACTACCACACAGATACGCAGTATTTT.

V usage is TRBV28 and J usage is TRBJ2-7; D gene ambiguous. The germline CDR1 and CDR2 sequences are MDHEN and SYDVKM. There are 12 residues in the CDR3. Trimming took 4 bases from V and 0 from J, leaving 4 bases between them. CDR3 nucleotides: TGTGCCAGCAGTTCCTCCTCCTACGAGCAGTACTTC. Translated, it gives CASSSSSYEQYF.

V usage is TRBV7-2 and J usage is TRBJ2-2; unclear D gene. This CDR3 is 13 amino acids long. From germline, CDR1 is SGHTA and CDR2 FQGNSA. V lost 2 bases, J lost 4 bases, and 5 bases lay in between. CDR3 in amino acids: CASSLTATGELFF. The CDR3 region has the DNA TGTGCCAGCAGCTTAACAGCCACCGGGGAGCTGTTTTTT.

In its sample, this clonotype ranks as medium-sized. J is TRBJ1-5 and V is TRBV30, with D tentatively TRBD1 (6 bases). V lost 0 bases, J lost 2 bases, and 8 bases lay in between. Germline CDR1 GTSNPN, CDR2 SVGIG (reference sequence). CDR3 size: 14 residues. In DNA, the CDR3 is TGTGCCTGGAGTGTATCAGGGGGCAATCAGCCCCAGCATTTT. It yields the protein CAWSVSGGNQPQHF.

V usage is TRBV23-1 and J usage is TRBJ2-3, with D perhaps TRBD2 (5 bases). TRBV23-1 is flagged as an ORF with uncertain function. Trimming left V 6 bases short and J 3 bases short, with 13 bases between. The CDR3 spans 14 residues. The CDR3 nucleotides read TGCGCCAGCAGGCCCGGACGGGGAACAGATACGCAGTATTTT. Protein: CASRPGRGTDTQYF.

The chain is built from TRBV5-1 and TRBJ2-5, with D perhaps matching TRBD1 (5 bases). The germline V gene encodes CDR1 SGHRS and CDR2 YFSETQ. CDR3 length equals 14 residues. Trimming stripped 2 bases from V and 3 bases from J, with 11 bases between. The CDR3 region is CASSFGQSEETQYF. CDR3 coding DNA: TGCGCCAGCAGCTTCGGACAATCGGAAGAGACCCAGTACTTC.

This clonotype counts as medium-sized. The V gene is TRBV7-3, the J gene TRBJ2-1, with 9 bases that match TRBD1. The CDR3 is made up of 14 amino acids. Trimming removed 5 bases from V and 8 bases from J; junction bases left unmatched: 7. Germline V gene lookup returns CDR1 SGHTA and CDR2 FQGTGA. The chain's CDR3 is CASSPGQGIHEQFF. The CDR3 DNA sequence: TGTGCCAGCAGCCCGGGACAGGGAATCCATGAGCAGTTCTTC.

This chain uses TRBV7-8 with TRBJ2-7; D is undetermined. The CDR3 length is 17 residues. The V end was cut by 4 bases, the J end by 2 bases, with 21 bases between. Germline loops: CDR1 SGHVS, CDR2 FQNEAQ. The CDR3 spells CASSSLTRDTDTYEQYV. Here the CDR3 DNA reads TGTGCCAGCAGCTCCCTTACTCGAGACACAGATACCTACGAGCAGTACGTC.

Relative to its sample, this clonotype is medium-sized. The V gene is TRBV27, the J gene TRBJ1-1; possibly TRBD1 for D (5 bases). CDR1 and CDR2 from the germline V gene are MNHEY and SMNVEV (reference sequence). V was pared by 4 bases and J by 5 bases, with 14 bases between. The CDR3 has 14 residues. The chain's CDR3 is CASSYLREMTEAFF. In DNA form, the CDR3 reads TGTGCCAGCAGTTACCTCAGGGAAATGACTGAAGCTTTCTTT.

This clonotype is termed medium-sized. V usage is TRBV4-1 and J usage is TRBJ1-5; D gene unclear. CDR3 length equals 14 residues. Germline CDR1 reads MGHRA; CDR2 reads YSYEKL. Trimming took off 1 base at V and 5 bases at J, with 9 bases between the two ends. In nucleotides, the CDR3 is TGCGCCAGCAGCCAAGTCCGCCCCGATCAGCCCCAGCATTTT. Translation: CASSQVRPDQPQHF.

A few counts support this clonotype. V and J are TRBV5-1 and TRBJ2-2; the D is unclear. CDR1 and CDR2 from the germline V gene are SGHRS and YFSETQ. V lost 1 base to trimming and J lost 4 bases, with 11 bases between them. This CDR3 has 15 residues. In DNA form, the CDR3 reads TGCGCCAGCAGCTTGTCACCTCCCAGCACCGGGGAGCTGTTTTTT. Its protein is CASSLSPPSTGELFF. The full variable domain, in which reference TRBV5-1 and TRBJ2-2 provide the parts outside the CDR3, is KAGVTQTPRYLIKTRGQQVTLSCSPISGHRSVSWYQQTPGQGLQFLFEYFSETQRNKGNFPGRFSGRQFSNSRSEMNVSTLELGDSALYLCASSLSPPSTGELFFGEGSRLTVL.

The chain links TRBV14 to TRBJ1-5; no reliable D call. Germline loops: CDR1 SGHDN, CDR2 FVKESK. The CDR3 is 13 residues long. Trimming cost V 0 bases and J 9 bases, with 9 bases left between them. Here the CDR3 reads CASSQDYGLPQHF. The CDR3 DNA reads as TGTGCCAGCAGCCAAGATTATGGTCTGCCCCAGCATTTT.

DNA of the CDR3: TGTGCCAGCAGTTCCGGGGGCTTTAATCAGCCCCAGCATTTT. It codes for CASSSGGFNQPQHF. V and J are TRBV6-2 or TRBV6-3 and TRBJ1-5; a weak D match, TRBD1 (6 bases). V lost 4 bases and J lost 4, with 11 bases in between. The CDR3 has 14 residues. Germline CDR1 is MNHEY and CDR2 is SVGEGT.